These T cell receptor beta chains were read from a single sample in a study of immune characterization of retroperitoneal liposarcoma. Via MiXCR, TCRdb re-called the PCR reads, giving one row per CDR3 protein. The profile shows around 12,000 distinct CDR3 sequences, about 50% of them singletons. Sample: tumor tissue. These receptor sequences come from a female donor with retroperitoneal liposarcoma. Both conserved end residues are part of each CDR3. Fields, in order: clone size, V gene, D gene, J gene, CDR3 protein, CDR3 DNA. A D gene is named only where the DNA matches it firmly. Clone size is shown for a subset of rows, as once, few, many or a class of expanded clone.

-	TRBV6-1	-	TRBJ2-5	CASSEYRKETQYF	TGTGCCAGCAGTGAATACCGCAAAGAGACCCAGTACTTC
-	TRBV12-3/TRBV12-4	TRBD1	TRBJ2-5	CASSPGTGREETQYF	TGTGCCAGCAGCCCCGGGACAGGACGGGAAGAGACCCAGTACTTC
medium-sized	TRBV7-6	TRBD1	TRBJ2-6	CASSSGTGGSGANVLTF	TGTGCCAGCAGCTCCGGGACAGGGGGCTCTGGGGCCAACGTCCTGACTTTC
-	TRBV11-3	TRBD2	TRBJ2-1	CASSSTSGRYNEQFF	TGTGCCAGCAGTTCGACTAGCGGGCGTTACAATGAGCAGTTCTTC
-	TRBV6-8	TRBD2	TRBJ2-1	CASTVSGVAYEQFF	TGTGCCAGCACCGTTAGCGGGGTCGCCTACGAGCAGTTCTTC
-	TRBV11-3	TRBD2	TRBJ2-1	CASSLLSGGAKVSEQFF	TGTGCCAGCAGCTTACTTAGCGGGGGGGCCAAAGTTAGTGAGCAGTTCTTC
few	TRBV7-8	TRBD2	TRBJ2-1	CASSFSFSGAQETQFF	TGTGCCAGCAGCTTCTCCTTCAGCGGGGCCCAAGAGACCCAGTTCTTC
few	TRBV7-2	-	TRBJ1-2	CASSFAATNTPKGGYTF	TGTGCCAGCAGTTTCGCCGCCACTAATACTCCTAAGGGAGGCTACACCTTC
-	TRBV11-1	TRBD2	TRBJ2-1	CASSLASGRAREQFF	TGTGCCAGCAGCTTAGCCTCCGGGAGGGCCCGCGAGCAGTTCTTC
-	TRBV6-1	-	TRBJ1-1	CASSDRSTGTEAFF	TGTGCCAGCAGTGACAGGTCCACGGGGACTGAAGCTTTCTTT
-	TRBV10-1	-	TRBJ2-7	CASSDPSINEQYF	TGCGCCAGCAGTGACCCTAGCATCAACGAGCAGTACTTC
-	TRBV6-1	-	TRBJ2-7	CASQVLSSYEQYF	TGTGCCAGCCAAGTCTTAAGCTCCTACGAGCAGTACTTC
few	TRBV6-1	-	TRBJ2-7	CASSERGTGAYEQYF	TGTGCCAGCAGTGAAAGGGGAACCGGGGCCTACGAGCAGTACTTC
few	TRBV6-1	-	TRBJ2-7	CASAEGSSYEQYF	TGTGCTTCCGCCGAGGGCAGCTCCTACGAGCAGTACTTC
many	TRBV6-1	TRBD2	TRBJ2-3	CASGGRGVTDMQYF	TGTGCCAGCGGGGGTCGGGGGGTCACAGATATGCAGTATTTT
once	TRBV12-3/TRBV12-4	-	TRBJ1-2	CASSFLRPGIEGYTF	TGTGCCAGCAGTTTCTTAAGGCCAGGGATCGAGGGCTACACCTTC
-	TRBV27	-	TRBJ2-1	CASSPGVNEQFF	TGTGCCAGCAGTCCCGGGGTGAATGAGCAGTTCTTC
-	TRBV6-1	TRBD1	TRBJ2-4	CASSSDRGVLNIQYF	TGTGCCAGCAGCAGCGACAGGGGGGTTTTGAACATTCAGTACTTC
-	TRBV6-1	TRBD2	TRBJ2-1	CASSRPGGAETQFF	TGTGCCAGCAGTCGCCCCGGGGGGGCAGAGACCCAGTTCTTC
-	TRBV6-6	-	TRBJ2-3	CASSYLHHTDTQYF	TGTGCCAGCAGTTACTTACATCACACAGATACGCAGTATTTT
few	TRBV7-8	-	TRBJ1-5	CASSFGSNQPQHF	TGTGCCAGCAGCTTCGGCAGTAATCAGCCCCAGCATTTT
-	TRBV6-5	-	TRBJ2-3	CASSYSTTNTGELYF	TGTGCCAGCAGTTACTCGACAACTAACACCGGGGAGCTGTATTTT
-	TRBV10-1	TRBD1	TRBJ2-5	CASSGTGNNEQYF	TGCGCCAGCAGTGGGACAGGGAACAATGAGCAGTACTTC
once	TRBV27	-	TRBJ1-1	CASSLYRDRWNTEAFF	TGTGCCAGCAGTTTGTACCGGGACCGCTGGAACACTGAAGCTTTCTTT
-	TRBV6-1	TRBD1	TRBJ2-1	CASSEDRQGFFTETQFF	TGTGCCAGCAGTGAAGATCGACAGGGGTTTTTTACGGAGACCCAGTTCTTC
medium-sized	TRBV7-2	-	TRBJ2-5	CASSGRKGETQYF	TGTGCCAGCAGCGGACGGAAGGGGGAGACCCAGTACTTC
-	TRBV11-2	-	TRBJ2-4	CASSLGGTFNNEQYF	TGTGCCAGCAGCTTAGGCGGGACTTTTAACAATGAGCAGTACTTC
-	TRBV7-6	-	TRBJ1-1	CASSPRGNTEAFF	TGTGCCAGCAGCCCCAGGGGGAACACTGAAGCTTTCTTT
few	TRBV6-5	TRBD2	TRBJ2-7	CASSSGGAGRLVEQYF	TGTGCCAGCAGTTCGGGGGGTGCGGGGCGGCTGGTCGAGCAGTACTTC
-	TRBV6-8	TRBD1	TRBJ2-7	CASSYSWTGVYEQYF	TGTGCCAGCAGTTACTCCTGGACAGGGGTCTACGAGCAGTACTTC
-	TRBV6-1	TRBD2	TRBJ2-7	CASSEAGGLAGGNEQYF	TGTGCCAGCAGTGAAGCTGGCGGGCTAGCGGGAGGCAATGAGCAGTACTTC
many	TRBV6-1	-	TRBJ1-1	CASSSAGLGQNTEAFF	TGTGCCAGCAGTTCCGCAGGGTTGGGACAGAACACTGAAGCTTTCTTT
-	TRBV7-4	-	TRBJ2-4	CASSLSTWDIQYF	TGTGCCAGCAGCTTATCGACCTGGGACATTCAGTACTTC
-	TRBV6-1	TRBD1	TRBJ2-7	CASRIQGAPSYEQYF	TGTGCCAGCAGGATACAGGGGGCACCCTCCTACGAGCAGTACTTC
-	TRBV10-1	-	TRBJ2-2	CASSGQSLPNTGELFF	TGCGCCAGCAGTGGACAGTCGTTACCGAACACCGGGGAGCTGTTTTTT
few	TRBV12-3/TRBV12-4	-	TRBJ1-1	CASSSTTVNTEAFF	TGTGCCAGCAGTTCTACAACAGTTAACACTGAAGCTTTCTTT
once	TRBV6-1	TRBD2	TRBJ2-2	CAGTSGRRTGELFF	TGTGCCGGTACTAGCGGGAGGCGCACCGGGGAGCTGTTTTTT
medium-sized	TRBV7-8	TRBD1	TRBJ2-7	CASQTGGAYNEQYF	TGTGCCAGTCAGACAGGGGGCGCCTACAATGAGCAGTACTTC
many	TRBV12-3/TRBV12-4	-	TRBJ1-6	CASSLALQGISPLHF	TGTGCCAGCAGTTTAGCGCTCCAGGGGATCTCACCCCTCCACTTT
-	TRBV6-2/TRBV6-3	-	TRBJ2-1	CASSLVGGHNEQFF	TGTGCCAGCAGTTTAGTCGGAGGGCACAATGAGCAGTTCTTC
once	TRBV7-6	TRBD2	TRBJ2-1	CASSSSSGGANEQFF	TGTGCCAGCAGCTCCTCTAGCGGGGGGGCCAATGAGCAGTTCTTC
-	TRBV12-3/TRBV12-4	TRBD1	TRBJ1-2	CASSFSTGGNYGYTF	TGTGCCAGCAGTTTTTCTACAGGGGGCAACTATGGCTACACCTTC
-	TRBV6-6	TRBD1	TRBJ2-1	CASSYPETGNTNNEQFF	TGTGCCAGCAGTTACCCCGAGACAGGGAATACTAACAATGAGCAGTTCTTC
-	TRBV6-1	-	TRBJ2-1	CASSAPTGSRYYEQFF	TGTGCCAGCAGTGCCCCAACAGGTTCCCGTTATTACGAGCAGTTCTTC
medium-sized	TRBV6-1	-	TRBJ2-5	CASSLYRDAWETQYF	TGTGCCAGCAGTCTCTACAGGGATGCATGGGAGACCCAGTACTTC
-	TRBV7-2	TRBD2	TRBJ2-1	CASSFGGLGAREQFF	TGTGCCAGCAGCTTTGGGGGACTAGGGGCGAGGGAGCAGTTCTTC
-	TRBV6-1	TRBD2	TRBJ2-1	CASSQSGGRAFF	TGTGCCAGCAGCCAAAGCGGGGGCAGGGCGTTCTTC
medium-sized	TRBV7-6	-	TRBJ1-2	CASSLEAVGYGYTF	TGTGCCAGCAGCTTAGAGGCGGTAGGCTATGGCTACACCTTC
medium-sized	TRBV7-2	-	TRBJ2-1	CASRRAYEQFF	TGTGCCAGCAGGCGAGCCTACGAGCAGTTCTTC
-	TRBV7-8	TRBD2	TRBJ2-7	CASSVPSGTLREQYF	TGTGCCAGCAGCGTCCCTAGCGGAACTCTCCGGGAGCAGTACTTC
many	TRBV6-1	TRBD1	TRBJ2-1	CASSEYNWGQGSYEQFF	TGTGCCAGCAGTGAATATAACTGGGGACAGGGCTCCTACGAGCAGTTCTTC
-	TRBV12-3/TRBV12-4	-	TRBJ2-3	CASSLSKDTDTQYF	TGTGCCAGCAGTTTGTCAAAGGACACAGATACGCAGTATTTT
few	TRBV6-1	-	TRBJ1-1	CAAIRLDGEAFF	TGTGCCGCAATTAGACTGGACGGTGAAGCTTTCTTT
once	TRBV27	-	TRBJ2-5	CASSYGYQETQYF	TGTGCCAGCAGTTACGGATACCAAGAGACCCAGTACTTC
many	TRBV10-2	TRBD2	TRBJ2-1	CASRPRGDDNEQFF	TGCGCCAGCAGACCACGGGGGGATGACAATGAGCAGTTCTTC
-	TRBV6-8	TRBD2	TRBJ2-7	CASSPGLQSYEQYF	TGTGCCAGCAGTCCGGGACTACAATCCTACGAGCAGTACTTC
-	TRBV6-4	TRBD1	TRBJ2-1	CASSPNTDRASYEQFF	TGTGCCAGCAGTCCAAACACCGACAGGGCCTCCTACGAGCAGTTCTTC
-	TRBV6-1	TRBD2	TRBJ2-1	CASSNNGGGRRNEQFF	TGTGCCAGCAGCAACAATGGCGGGGGTAGGAGAAATGAGCAGTTCTTC
-	TRBV6-1	-	TRBJ2-3	CASTPHTSTDTHYF	TGTGCCAGCACCCCTCATACATCCACAGATACGCATTATTTT